A single sample is the source of the 6 T cell receptor beta chains below, sequenced in a study of human T cells and chemical hapten exposure. Described time point: patch test 1, 2 weeks after DPC sensitization. Treatment described: therapeutic diphenylcyclopropenone sensitization with weekly scalp DPC. Each CDR3 protein gets one entry after TCRdb re-called the RACE reads with MiXCR. Among just over 80,000 distinct CDR3 sequences listed, about 10% were seen once. Sample: whole blood, taken in connection with sensitization to the hapten diphenylcyclopropenone (DPC). These receptors came from a woman in her forties or fifties with alopecia areata. Some clones in this sample may be carry-over from other donors' samples.

This sequence joins TRBV12-5 and TRBJ2-1, with D possibly TRBD1 on 6 matching bases. Trimming took off 4 bases at V and 5 bases at J, with 18 bases between the two ends. Germline values: CDR1 LGHNT, CDR2 FRNRAP. The CDR3 length is 16 residues. The CDR3 DNA reads TGTGCTAGTGGTTCCTCAGCCGGGACAAGAAACAATGAGCAGTTCTTC. It codes for CASGSSAGTRNNEQFF.

The chain recombines TRBV27 with TRBJ2-1; D perhaps matches TRBD1 (5 bases). The CDR3 contains 15 residues. The V end lost 5 bases, the J end lost 7 bases, and 18 bases lay between the germline ends. Germline CDR1 and CDR2: MNHEY and SMNVEV (reference sequence). The CDR3 bases are TGTGCCAGCAGTCCATACACGAGCCAGGGAAATGAGCAGTTCTTC. This encodes CASSPYTSQGNEQFF.

This clonotype has at least ten counts. The chain employs TRBV6-6 and TRBJ2-3; 16 bases match TRBD2. Germline CDR1 MNHNY, CDR2 SVGAGI (reference sequence). This CDR3 is built from 19 residues. With V trimmed by 5 bases and J by 2 bases, 10 bases remained unmatched. The CDR3 DNA sequence: TGTGCCAGCAGTGGAACCGGGACTAGCGGGGGGGCCCTCACAGATACGCAGTATTTT. It specifies CASSGTGTSGGALTDTQYF.

CDR3 residues: CASSPGLPPYEQYF. DNA of the CDR3: TGTGCCAGCTCACCAGGACTCCCCCCCTACGAGCAGTACTTC. This chain links TRBV18 with TRBJ2-7; D might be TRBD2 (5 bases). The V end lost 2 bases, the J end lost 2 bases, and 10 bases lay between the germline ends. Germline CDR1 KGHSH, CDR2 LQKENI. There are 14 residues in the CDR3.

This clonotype was observed many times. The chain recombines TRBV29-1 with TRBJ2-1; 13 bases line up with TRBD2. This CDR3 is built from 14 residues. Germline trimming cut 3 bases from V and 13 bases from J; bases unmatched to any gene: 9. The germline V gene has CDR1 SQVTM and CDR2 ANQGSEA. The CDR3 nucleotides read TGCAGCGTTGACAGTGGACTAGCGGGAGTTCTACAGTTCTTC. Amino acid sequence: CSVDSGLAGVLQFF.

This clonotype was recorded many times. V gene TRBV20-1 combines with J gene TRBJ1-1; 8 bases are a match to TRBD1. This CDR3 has 17 amino acids. V lost 5 bases to trimming and J lost 5 bases; unmatched junction nucleotides: 19. Per the germline V gene, CDR1 is DFQATT and CDR2 is SNEGSKA (reference sequence). CDR3 protein: CSAPGGARGLQKTEAFF. CDR3 in DNA: TGCAGTGCTCCGGGAGGGGCCAGGGGGCTTCAGAAAACTGAAGCTTTCTTT.